This TCR beta chain was profiled in a study of shared clonotypes between healthy human individuals. Every donor was a Caucasian adult from Nashville, Tennessee. After removal of 4 bases from V and 4 bases from J, the junction contained 1 base not matched to a gene. This CDR3 comprises 12 residues. Germline lookup yields CDR1 MDHEN and CDR2 SYDVKM. Using immunoSEQ multiplex PCR, the repertoire was profiled, and TCRdb retains in-frame clones only, with some absent. The sample shows a few million clones, approximately 92% of them seen only once. The J gene is TRBJ2-7, the V gene TRBV28, with TRBD2 matching over 7 bases. Sequencing was performed on naive CD4+ T cells sorted from blood. Noted subset: CD45RA+ positively selected. The receptor was isolated from a man aged 18 to 29 in good health. CDR3 bases: TGTGCCAGCAGTTGGGGGGGTTACGAGCAGTACTTC. Translating it yields CASSWGGYEQYF.